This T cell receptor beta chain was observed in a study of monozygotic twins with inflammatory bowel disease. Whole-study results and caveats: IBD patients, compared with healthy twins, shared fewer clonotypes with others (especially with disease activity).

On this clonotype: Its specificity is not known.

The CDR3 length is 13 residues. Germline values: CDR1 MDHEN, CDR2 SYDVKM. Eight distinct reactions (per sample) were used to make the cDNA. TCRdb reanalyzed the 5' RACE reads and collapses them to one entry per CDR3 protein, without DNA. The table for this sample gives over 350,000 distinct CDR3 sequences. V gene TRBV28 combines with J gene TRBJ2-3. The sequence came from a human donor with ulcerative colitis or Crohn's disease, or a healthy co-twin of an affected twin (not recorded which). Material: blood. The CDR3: CASARGSTDTQYF.